This T cell receptor beta chain stems from a study of T cells in Graves' hyperthyroidism and ophthalmopathy (dated by TCRdb to the late 2010s). As for the study more broadly: Peripheral blood samples were taken at the time of initial diagnosis, prior to any treatment. The 100 or so discovery patients were divided at random into training and test sets in a 7:3 ratio. In addition, the study compared T-cell repertoires in thyroid tissue and in blood from several Graves' hyperthyroidism patients. A discovery cohort of roughly 100 patients, about 44 with Graves' ophthalmopathy and fewer than 65 with stable Graves' hyperthyroidism, was used to find distinguishing TCR V-J signatures. Following sampling, methimazole starting at 30 mg daily was given to hyperthyroidism patients, and high-dose intravenous methylprednisolone was given to ophthalmopathy patients. Prospective prediction of ophthalmopathy was tested in an independent validation cohort of approximately 19 hyperthyroidism patients and roughly 16 patients who later progressed to ophthalmopathy. According to the paper, TCR Vbeta CDR3 sequencing was carried out on 135 peripheral blood samples, which came from under 50 ophthalmopathy, roughly 75 hyperthyroidism and roughly 17 progressor patients.

A patient counted as having stable Graves' hyperthyroidism if no progression to ophthalmopathy occurred over 18 months of follow-up. The hyperthyroidism patients were between 18 and 65 years old and newly diagnosed, with a disease duration of less than 2 months. The study excluded patients with uncontrolled infections, other autoimmune diseases, pregnancy or lactation. Diagnoses were established on the basis of clinical symptoms, serum thyroxine and TRAb, thyroid ultrasound, and orbital computed tomography. Ficoll-Paque density gradient centrifugation was used to isolate PBMCs from approximately 10 ml of fresh peripheral blood. Total RNA was extracted with Trizol reagent, and quality was checked on an Agilent 2100 Bioanalyzer. V is pared back by 2 bases and J by 0 bases, with 8 bases lying between the germline termini. Including cysteine and phenylalanine, the CDR3 has 15 amino acids. Only CDR3 DNA is held: 45 bases, read in frame from base 1. Reading the germline V gene (reference sequence) gives CDR1 MNHEY and CDR2 SMNVEV.

This clonotype was detected many times. Its cognate antigen has yet to be identified. Nothing much larger sits one base from this clone, and base qualities are not available. What the work shows at the level of the full study, not this receptor alone: No statistical method was used to set the sample size in advance, and investigators knew the group allocation. Most expanded thyroid clonotypes (frequency above 0.001) were also found in blood, which suggests that blood repertoires may mirror thyroid immune responses. In validation, progression to ophthalmopathy was predicted by the model with nearly 71% sensitivity and around 76% specificity, a median of 6.5 months before onset. Ophthalmopathy was separated from stable hyperthyroidism by a 13 V-J signature model, with 87.88% sensitivity and roughly 81% specificity obtained in cross-validation and 80%/75% obtained in testing.

The TCR beta CDR3 regions were amplified from RNA transcripts. A first-round RT-PCR of the TCR CDR3 used the HTBI primer set with the Qiagen OneStep RT-PCR kit. Libraries were constructed in a second round of multiplex PCR, after which size selection and purification were performed. Sequencing of the libraries was done on an Illumina HiSeq2000 using paired-end 100 bp reads. The study's processing was this. SOAPnuke was used to process the raw data, with reads discarded if the reads contained adapters or uncalled bases, had a mean Phred below 15, or lacked an exact constant-primer or identifier match. High-quality paired reads were merged with COPE v1.2.5, and unique nucleotide sequences were defined as clonotypes. Clonotypes were aligned to IMGT TRBV, TRBD and TRBJ reference segments using MiTCR v1.1. Analysis was restricted to V-J combinations with a frequency above 0.0001, which covered roughly 99% of repertoires. A TCS score was defined as the ratio between F50 (clonal expansion) and ExV (chaos), using BLOSUM62-based TCRdist between CDR3 peptides within each V-J. Welch's t-statistics and random forest reduced some 510 V-J features to about 13, which were used in a naive Bayes classifier (R e1071). The public reads were quality trimmed at Q25 with fastp and then assembled into clones with MiXCR by TCRdb, keeping productive beta chains. Rows are unified per CDR3 protein, each entry keeping the most common DNA and genes. TCRdb's processing, not the authors' own work, is the source of the V and J calls. Present in this sample are about 290,000 distinct CDR3 sequences, roughly 15% of which were seen just once. The leading ten clones occupy approximately 35% of the sample.

The sequencing input was blood. The source is a man aged 25-45 years with Graves' hyperthyroidism. The V gene is TRBV27 and the J gene is TRBJ2-1; the D segment could be TRBD1, given 5 matching bases. The nucleotide sequence is TGTGCCAGCAGTTTAAGACAGACCTCCTACAATGAGCAGTTCTTC. It translates to CASSLRQTSYNEQFF.